This TCR beta chain was found in a study of blood T cell repertoires in COVID-19. About the study: From T cells, B-cell-depleted T cells, or PBMCs came the material, which was cDNA or gDNA.

In germline, CDR1 is SEHNR, CDR2 FQNEAQ (reference sequence). This CDR3 comprises 11 residues. The V end lost 5 bases, the J end lost 4 bases, and 5 bases lay between the germline ends. Clones were sequenced by immunoSEQ multiplex PCR, and TCRdb holds only the in-frame ones, with some missing. The table includes 210,000 or so clones, just under 85% detected once. The origin of this receptor is a woman aged 70-85 years with active or convalescent COVID-19. J is TRBJ2-5 and V is TRBV7-9; D ambiguous. The source material was peripheral blood. CDR3 DNA sequence: TGTGCCAGCAGCCCGAGAGAGACCCAGTACTTC. Its protein is CASSPRETQYF.